Presented here are 23 T cell receptor beta chains from one specimen sequenced in a study of Graves' ophthalmopathy and Graves' hyperthyroidism (dated by TCRdb to the late 2010s). The run used an Illumina HiSeq 2000. For repertoire sequencing, the TCR beta CDR3 regions were amplified from RNA transcripts. HTBI primers and the Qiagen OneStep RT-PCR kit were used in a first-round RT-PCR, which was followed by a second-round multiplex PCR, size selection and purification. TCRdb reanalyzed the raw reads on its own, using fastp at Q25 for trimming and MiXCR for clone calling, and kept in-frame beta chains. For every CDR3 protein sequence, its rows merge into one entry that carries the most common genes and DNA. This sample is represented by more than 300,000 distinct CDR3 sequences; 15% of them were singletons. Of the sample, roughly 7% falls within the top ten clones. Specimen: peripheral blood. All receptors derive from a woman aged 18-29 years with stable Graves' hyperthyroidism. Donor details come from another sample of the same person, matched by shared clones.

Ten or more counts support this clonotype. The chain carries TRBV6-1 and TRBJ1-6; D is unclear. The germline V and J ends were trimmed by 8 bases and 6 bases, with 14 bases remaining between them. The CDR3 is 14 residues long. CDR1 and CDR2 from the germline V gene are MNHNS and SASEGT. The CDR3 region is CASSPAGINSPLHF. As DNA, the CDR3 is TGTGCCAGCTCACCGGCGGGGATTAATTCACCCCTCCACTTT.

This clonotype was seen ten or more times. The chain recombines TRBV6-2 or TRBV6-3 with TRBJ1-6; TRBD1 might be the D (5 bases). Trimming shortened V by 5 bases and J by 8 bases, and 10 bases separated the two germline ends. Germline V lookup: CDR1 MNHEY, CDR2 SVGEGT. The length of the CDR3 is 13 residues. The CDR3 nucleotides are TGTGCCAGCAGTCCGCGGGGCTATTCACCCCTCCACTTT. Translated: CASSPRGYSPLHF.

Concerning this clonotype itself: This may come from a read error, since a much larger clone is one base off. This chain connects TRBV5-1 to TRBJ2-7, with D possibly matching TRBD2 (5 bases). Trimming left V 6 bases short and J 7 bases short, with 17 bases between. CDR1 and CDR2 from the germline V gene are SGHRS and YFSETQ. The CDR3 loop spans 13 amino acids. The CDR3 sequence is CASTSDGSGEQYF. Written as DNA, the CDR3 is TGCGCCAGCACCAGCGATGGTTCGGGGGAGCAGTACTTC.

This clonotype has more than one count but fewer than ten. The genes are TRBV11-1 and TRBJ2-2; D may be TRBD1 (5 bases). The germline V gene encodes CDR1 SGHAT and CDR2 FQDESV (reference sequence). The ends were cut back, 3 bases at V and 0 bases at J, with 11 bases in the middle. This CDR3 contains 16 residues. The CDR3 DNA follows: TGTGCCAGCAGCTTCCGCAGGGCAGCGAACACCGGGGAGCTGTTTTTT. Translation gives CASSFRRAANTGELFF.

Notes on this clonotype: It may be a read error: a sequence one base away is much more abundant. The conserved final phenylalanine or tryptophan is absent from the CDR3, which likely points to a read error. The chain recombines TRBV6-5 with TRBJ1-1, with D possibly being TRBD1 (6 bases). The germline V gene has CDR1 MNHEY and CDR2 SVGAGI. The CDR3 runs to 15 residues. Trimming stripped 3 bases from V and 3 bases from J, with 14 bases between. CDR3 loop: CASSYSGGRDTEAFY. DNA of the CDR3: TGTGCCAGCAGTTATTCCGGGGGCCGGGACACTGAAGCTTTCTAT.

The sample holds many counts of this clonotype. Because the CDR3 is missing its conserved closing phenylalanine or tryptophan, this is likely a read error. The CDR3 region is CASSYSSGYGELFL. The CDR3 DNA is TGTGCCAGCAGTTACTCGAGCGGGTACGGGGAGCTGTTTCTT. This chain links TRBV6-5 with TRBJ2-2, with D tentatively TRBD2 (6 bases). CDR3 length: 14 amino acids. Per germline, CDR1 MNHEY and CDR2 SVGAGI. The V end was cut by 0 bases, the J end by 7 bases, with 9 bases between.

This chain joins TRBV28 and TRBJ1-2; maybe TRBD1 (5 bases). Deletions cut 3 bases from V and 5 bases from J, with 10 bases between. The CDR3 runs 13 residues. The germline CDR1 and CDR2 sequences are MDHEN and SYDVKM. CDR3 nucleotide sequence: TGTGCCAGCAGTTTCGGGGGACGGTATGGCTACACCTTC. Translated: CASSFGGRYGYTF.

Of note for this clonotype: A single base separates this from a much larger clone, so it may be a read error. This sequence joins TRBV7-9 and TRBJ1-1, with D unresolved. Germline-derived CDR1 and CDR2 are SEHNR and FQNEAQ (reference sequence). The CDR3 loop spans 14 amino acids. CDR3 DNA sequence: TGTGCCAGCAGACTGGACGGCATGAACACTGGAGCTTTCTTT. It specifies CASRLDGMNTGAFF.

This clonotype was seen repeatedly, ten times or more. The CDR3 bases are TGTGCCAGCAGCGAGACGTCTGGGGCCAACGTCCTGACTTTC. Its protein product is CASSETSGANVLTF. This chain uses TRBV7-3 with TRBJ2-6, with D hard to call. Trimming left V 5 bases short and J 1 base short, with 6 bases between. This CDR3 comprises 14 residues. CDR1 is SGHTA, CDR2 FQGTGA, per germline.

The chain uses TRBV10-1 and TRBJ2-7, with D possibly matching TRBD2 (6 bases). Germline V lookup: CDR1 WNHNN, CDR2 SYGVQD (reference sequence). The V end was cut by 2 bases, the J end by 3 bases, with 14 bases between. The CDR3 is made up of 15 amino acids. The chain's CDR3 is CASSEVGGASYEQYF. The CDR3 DNA sequence: TGCGCCAGCAGTGAGGTCGGAGGGGCCAGCTACGAGCAGTACTTC.

The table lists this clonotype with many counts. V usage is TRBV12-3 or TRBV12-4 and J usage is TRBJ2-5; a possible D gene is TRBD1 (6 bases). Between the trimmed V and J ends, which lost 7 bases and 5 bases, there was a span of 14 bases. The CDR3 has 13 residues. CDR3 region: CASTGTSLETQYF. In DNA, the CDR3 is TGTGCCAGCACCGGGACATCCTTGGAGACCCAGTACTTC.

This chain connects TRBV27 to TRBJ2-4, with D perhaps matching TRBD1 or TRBD2 (5 bases each). The V gene lost 4 bases and the J gene lost 0 bases, with 10 bases spanning the gap. CDR1 is MNHEY, CDR2 SMNVEV, per germline (reference sequence). This CDR3 has 15 residues. The CDR3 DNA follows: TGTGCCAGCAGTTCACCCGGGACAGCCAAAAACATTCAGTACTTC. Encoded protein: CASSSPGTAKNIQYF.

This clonotype was observed many times. The chain links TRBV2 to TRBJ1-2; D is uncertain. The CDR3 consists of 13 residues. Germline V gene sequence: CDR1 SNHLY, CDR2 FYNNEI. V was cut by 6 bases and J by 8 bases, with 16 bases left in between. The CDR3 DNA follows: TGTGCCAGCAGAGAGTCCCGTGGGAGCGGCTACACCTTC. Amino acids: CASRESRGSGYTF.

In its sample, this clonotype was seen many times. V and J are TRBV3-1 and TRBJ2-6, with 9 bases identical to TRBD1. This CDR3 region has 20 residues. CDR1 is LGHDT and CDR2 is YNNKEL in the germline V gene (reference sequence). The V and J ends lost 3 bases and 0 bases, in that order; junction bases with no gene match: 12. The CDR3 nucleotides read TGTGCCAGCAGCCACTACCTAGCGGACAGGGGACGCTCTGGGGCCAACGTCCTGACTTTC. Translated, it gives CASSHYLADRGRSGANVLTF. The complete variable domain, with remaining parts taken from reference TRBV3-1 and TRBJ2-6, reads DTAVSQTPKYLVTQMGNDKSIKCEQNLGHDTMYWYKQDSKKFLKIMFSYNNKELIINETVPNRFSPKSPDKAHLNLHINSLELGDSAVYFCASSHYLADRGRSGANVLTFGAGSRLTVL.

This clonotype has only a few counts. The chain joins TRBV5-1 to TRBJ2-5; maybe TRBD2 (6 bases). Between the trimmed V and J ends, which lost 0 bases and 1 base, there was a span of 10 bases. Germline CDR1 SGHRS, CDR2 YFSETQ. This CDR3 has 15 amino acids. The CDR3 nucleotides read TGCGCCAGCAGCTTGGGAGGGGAGGCCCAAGAGACCCAGTACTTC. Translated: CASSLGGEAQETQYF.

This clonotype appeared many times. CDR3 sequence (DNA): TGTGCCAGCAGCCCCCCAAAAAAGGACGAGCAGTACTTC. It is translated as CASSPPKKDEQYF. The chain couples TRBV7-8 to TRBJ2-7; D ambiguous. CDR1 is SGHVS, CDR2 FQNEAQ, per germline. This CDR3 is 13 amino acids long. The ends were cut back, 5 bases at V and 5 bases at J, with 13 bases in the middle.

This clonotype was counted many times. The chain joins TRBV12-3 or TRBV12-4 to TRBJ1-5; no clear D gene. V lost 5 bases and J 6 bases, leaving 11 bases between the germline ends. The CDR3 has 13 amino acids. The CDR3 DNA sequence: TGTGCCAGCAGTGTAACCCAGGCTCAGCCCCAGCATTTT. This gives the protein CASSVTQAQPQHF.

This clonotype has a count of ten or more. The rearrangement links TRBV6-1 to TRBJ2-7; 9 nucleotides agree with TRBD2. J gave up 7 bases and V 7 bases, and 17 bases lay outside the gene matches. The germline CDR1 and CDR2 sequences are MNHNS and SASEGT. The CDR3 has 16 amino acids. CDR3 in amino acids: CASTQSGAGGGGEQYF. The CDR3 nucleotides read TGTGCCAGCACCCAGAGCGGAGCGGGGGGCGGAGGAGAGCAGTACTTC.

J is TRBJ1-1 and V is TRBV25-1, with a tentative D call TRBD1 (5 bases). Germline CDR1 MGHDK, CDR2 SYGVNS. V was shortened by 7 bases and J by 4 bases, with 19 bases between the two germline ends. The CDR3 is made up of 15 amino acids. The CDR3 coding sequence is TGTGCCAGCATCTCGGGGCGCGGGCTGGGCACTGAAGCTTTCTTT. Its translation: CASISGRGLGTEAFF.

This clonotype was recorded at least ten times. The V gene is TRBV28, the J gene TRBJ2-7; 11 positions agree with TRBD1. This CDR3 spans 17 amino acids. V trimming: 0 bases; J trimming: 5 bases; junction bases outside the gene matches: 9. Looked up from germline, CDR1 is MDHEN and CDR2 is SYDVKM. The CDR3 loop is CASSLWGRGQGVHEQYF. CDR3 in DNA: TGTGCCAGCAGTTTATGGGGGAGGGGACAGGGGGTCCACGAGCAGTACTTC.

The sample holds many counts of this clonotype. The junction and the germline gene differ at one end; a read error may be behind it. The chain recombines TRBV12-3 or TRBV12-4 with TRBJ2-2, with 11 bases lining up with TRBD2. The CDR3 has 20 residues. The CDR3 loop is CASSLGEGLAGGIPLGELLF. The CDR3 nucleotides are TGTGCCAGCAGTTTAGGCGAGGGGCTAGCGGGGGGAATCCCCTTGGGGGAGCTGCTTTTT.

At least ten counts were recorded for this clonotype. The genes are TRBV20-1 and TRBJ1-2, with a tentative D call TRBD1 (6 bases). Germline loops: CDR1 DFQATT, CDR2 SNEGSKA (reference sequence). Between the trimmed V and J ends, which lost 0 bases and 2 bases, there was a span of 13 bases. CDR3 length equals 15 residues. The chain's CDR3 is CSARDRRGLNYGYTF. The CDR3 DNA follows: TGCAGTGCTAGAGATCGTAGGGGGTTGAACTATGGCTACACCTTC.

Ten or more counts support this clonotype. The conserved closing phenylalanine or tryptophan is absent in this CDR3, likely reflecting a read error. The V call is TRBV5-1, the J call TRBJ1-1; the D gene is possibly TRBD1 (6 bases). Germline lookup yields CDR1 SGHRS and CDR2 YFSETQ. The CDR3 loop spans 15 amino acids. V lost 4 bases and J 1 base, leaving 14 bases between the germline ends. The CDR3 DNA follows: TGCGCCAGCAGCCCGGCGGGGGCAAGGAACACTGAAGCTTTCCTT. Translating it yields CASSPAGARNTEAFL.